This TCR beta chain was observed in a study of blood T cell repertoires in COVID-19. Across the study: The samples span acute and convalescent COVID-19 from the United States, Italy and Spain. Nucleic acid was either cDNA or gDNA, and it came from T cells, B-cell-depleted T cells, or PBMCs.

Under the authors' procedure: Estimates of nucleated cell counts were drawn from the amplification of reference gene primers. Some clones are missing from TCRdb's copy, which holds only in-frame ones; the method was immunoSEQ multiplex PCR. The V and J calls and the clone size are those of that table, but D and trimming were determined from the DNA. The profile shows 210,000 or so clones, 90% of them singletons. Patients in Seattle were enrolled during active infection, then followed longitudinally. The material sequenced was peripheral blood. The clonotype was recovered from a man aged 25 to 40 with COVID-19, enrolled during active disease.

The CDR3 reads CASSSLLNSPLHF. The CDR3 nucleotides read TGTGCCAGCAGTTCCTTACTAAATTCACCCCTCCACTTT. This sequence joins TRBV6-2 or TRBV6-3 and TRBJ1-6; D is undetermined. Germline V lookup: CDR1 MNHEY, CDR2 SVGEGT. The CDR3 runs to 13 residues. The V end was cut by 4 bases, the J end by 7 bases, with 8 bases between.